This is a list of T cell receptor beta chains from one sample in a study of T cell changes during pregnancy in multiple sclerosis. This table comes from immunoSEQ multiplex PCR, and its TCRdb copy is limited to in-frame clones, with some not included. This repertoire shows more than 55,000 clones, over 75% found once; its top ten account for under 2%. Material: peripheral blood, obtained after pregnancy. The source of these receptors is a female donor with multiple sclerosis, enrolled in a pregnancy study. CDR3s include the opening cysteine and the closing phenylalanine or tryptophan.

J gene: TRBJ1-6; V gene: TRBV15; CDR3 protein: CATSSHSFGSPLHF
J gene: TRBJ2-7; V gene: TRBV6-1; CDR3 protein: CASSNYRGAYEQYF
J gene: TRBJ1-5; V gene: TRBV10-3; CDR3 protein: CAISENTQGNQPQHF
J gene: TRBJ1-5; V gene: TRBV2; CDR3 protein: CASSEAGAGQPQHF
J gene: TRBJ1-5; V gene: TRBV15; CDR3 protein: CATSSRGGAAQHF
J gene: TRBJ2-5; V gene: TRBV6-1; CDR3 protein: CASSEQRGQETQYF
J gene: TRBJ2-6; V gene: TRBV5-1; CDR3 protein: CASSSEGQGNVLTF
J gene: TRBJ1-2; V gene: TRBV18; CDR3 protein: CASSPTTELTPNYGYTF
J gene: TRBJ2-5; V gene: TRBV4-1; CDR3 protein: CASSQVLLQRSYQETQYF
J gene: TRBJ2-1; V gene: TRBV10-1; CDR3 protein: CASSESGLGGRQFF
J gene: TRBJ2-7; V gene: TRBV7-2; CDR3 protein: CASSSGTLVEEQYF
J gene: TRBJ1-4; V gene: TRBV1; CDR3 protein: CTSSQEGGLDEKLFF
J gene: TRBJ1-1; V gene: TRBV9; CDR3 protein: CASSLGEGQAFF
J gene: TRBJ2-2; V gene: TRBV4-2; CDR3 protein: CASSRGTAAESRLFF
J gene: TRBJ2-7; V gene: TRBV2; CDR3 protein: CASRRQISSYEQYF
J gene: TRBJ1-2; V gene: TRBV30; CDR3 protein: CAWNSQDNYGYTF